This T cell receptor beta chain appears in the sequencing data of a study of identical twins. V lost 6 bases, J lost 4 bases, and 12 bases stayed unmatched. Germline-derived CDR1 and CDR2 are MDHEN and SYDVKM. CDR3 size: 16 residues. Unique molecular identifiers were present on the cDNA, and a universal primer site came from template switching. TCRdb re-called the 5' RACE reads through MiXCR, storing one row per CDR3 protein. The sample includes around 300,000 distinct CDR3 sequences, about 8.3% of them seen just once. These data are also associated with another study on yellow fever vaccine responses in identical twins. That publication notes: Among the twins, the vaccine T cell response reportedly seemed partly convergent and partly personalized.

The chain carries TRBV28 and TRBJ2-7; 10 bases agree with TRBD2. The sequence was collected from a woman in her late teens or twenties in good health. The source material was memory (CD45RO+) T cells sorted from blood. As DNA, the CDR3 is TGTGCCAGCAGGCCAGGGGGGACTAGCGCCCCGTACGAGCAGTACTTC. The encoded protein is CASRPGGTSAPYEQYF.